A single sample is the source of the 24 T cell receptor beta chains below, sequenced in a study of blood T cell repertoires in COVID-19. Assay: immunoSEQ multiplex PCR; the TCRdb copy retains only in-frame clones and omits some. The table lists about 47,000 clones, over 80% of them singletons. Sequencing used peripheral blood. Source of these receptors: a man aged 45-65 years with acute or convalescent COVID-19.

Of note for this clone: The junction and the germline gene differ at one end; a read error may be behind it. J is TRBJ2-1 and V is TRBV6-2 or TRBV6-3; D gene uncertain. This CDR3 region has 12 residues. The germline V gene encodes CDR1 MNHEY and CDR2 SVGEGT. CDR3 region: CASSTSLFVSIF. CDR3 sequence (DNA): TGTGCCAGCAGCACGAGTCTCTTCGTATCGATCTTC.

The chain is built from TRBV7-2 and TRBJ2-1; TRBD2 is a possible D gene (6 bases). Germline-derived CDR1 and CDR2 are SGHTA and FQGNSA. Deletions cut 5 bases from V and 10 bases from J, with 18 bases between. This CDR3 is built from 14 residues. CDR3 loop: CASSVGVLGGEQFF. The CDR3 DNA reads TGTGCCAGCAGCGTGGGGGTGCTGGGGGGAGAGCAGTTCTTC.

The V call is TRBV11-2, the J call TRBJ2-1, with TRBD2 matching 12 bases. The CDR3 loop spans 18 amino acids. V trimming: 1 base; J trimming: 7 bases; junction bases outside the gene matches: 11. CDR1 is SGHAT, CDR2 FQNNGV, per germline. DNA of the CDR3: TGTGCCAGCAGCTTAGGGGCCGGACTAGCGGGAAATAAGAATGAGCAGTTCTTC. It is translated as CASSLGAGLAGNKNEQFF.

This chain uses TRBV20-1 with TRBJ1-1; D gene uncertain. Germline V gene data show CDR1 as DFQATT and CDR2 as SNEGSKA (reference sequence). This CDR3 contains 11 residues. V was clipped by 6 bases and J by 1 base, with 6 bases between them. The CDR3 DNA reads as TGCAGTGCGCGGGGGAACACTGAAGCTTTCTTT. Translation: CSARGNTEAFF.

The chain recombines TRBV28 with TRBJ1-5, with D perhaps TRBD1 (5 bases). The V end was cut by 5 bases, the J end by 7 bases, with 21 bases between. The length of the CDR3 is 16 residues. CDR1 is MDHEN and CDR2 is SYDVKM in the germline V gene. In nucleotides, the CDR3 is TGTGCCAGCAGTCCCTTACTGACAGCCACCCGGCAGCCCCAGCATTTT. Encoded protein: CASSPLLTATRQPQHF.

This rearrangement joins TRBV30 to TRBJ1-2; 8 bases align to TRBD1. J lost 5 bases, V lost 4 bases, and 9 bases had no gene match. The CDR3 has 14 amino acids. The germline gives CDR1 GTSNPN, CDR2 SVGIG (reference sequence). CDR3 region: CAWIRQGRVYGYTF. The CDR3 nucleotides read TGTGCCTGGATTCGACAGGGGAGGGTATATGGCTACACCTTC.

The chain recombines TRBV5-6 with TRBJ1-6; D is unresolved. This CDR3 region has 12 residues. V was shortened by 0 bases and J by 13 bases, with 8 bases between the two germline ends. Germline CDR1 reads SGHDT; CDR2 reads YYEEEE. The CDR3 nucleotides read TGTGCCAGCAGCTTGGGAGTTCATCCCCTCCACTTT. Translated, it gives CASSLGVHPLHF. Filled out from reference TRBV5-6 and TRBJ1-6, the complete variable domain reads DAGVTQSPTHLIKTRGQQVTLRCSPKSGHDTVSWYQQALGQGPQFIFQYYEEEERQRGNFPDRFSGHQFPNYSSELNVNALLLGDSALYLCASSLGVHPLHFGNGTRLTVT.

This clone was seen a single time. The CDR3 protein is CASSPGQNYGYTF. CDR3 DNA sequence: TGTGCCAGCAGCCCTGGACAGAACTATGGCTACACCTTC. The chain links TRBV5-4 to TRBJ1-2; D perhaps matches TRBD1 (6 bases). Germline V gives CDR1 SGHNT, CDR2 YYREEE (reference sequence). This CDR3 has 13 amino acids. Trimming pared 4 bases from V and 2 bases from J, leaving 9 bases between.

This chain uses TRBV9 with TRBJ1-4, with a possible D match to TRBD1 (5 bases). Germline values: CDR1 SGDLS, CDR2 YYNGEE. This CDR3 spans 14 amino acids. Trimming removed 4 bases at V and 8 bases at J, with 15 bases between. Here the CDR3 reads CASSPGHIEEKLFF. CDR3 coding DNA: TGTGCCAGCAGCCCCGGACACATTGAAGAAAAACTGTTTTTT.

The rearrangement uses TRBV5-1 and TRBJ2-7; a possible D gene is TRBD2 (5 bases). The CDR3 consists of 14 residues. The germline CDR1 and CDR2 sequences are SGHRS and YFSETQ. V lost 0 bases and J 5 bases, leaving 12 bases between the germline ends. CDR3 sequence reads: CASSLAAGIDEQYF. In DNA form, the CDR3 reads TGCGCCAGCAGCTTGGCCGCCGGGATCGACGAGCAGTACTTC. Looking up the rest from reference TRBV5-1 and TRBJ2-7 gives the full variable domain: KAGVTQTPRYLIKTRGQQVTLSCSPISGHRSVSWYQQTPGQGLQFLFEYFSETQRNKGNFPGRFSGRQFSNSRSEMNVSTLELGDSALYLCASSLAAGIDEQYFGPGTRLTVT.

V and J are TRBV7-2 and TRBJ1-5, with a weak D call TRBD1 (5 bases). Germline CDR1 is SGHTA and CDR2 is FQGNSA. This CDR3 spans 14 amino acids. V was shortened by 7 bases and J by 0 bases, with 10 bases between the two germline ends. The CDR3 DNA reads as TGTGCCAGCACGCAGGGTGGTAGCAATCAGCCCCAGCATTTT. As protein: CASTQGGSNQPQHF. Supplemented by reference TRBV7-2 and TRBJ1-5, the full variable domain reads GAGVSQSPSNKVTEKGKDVELRCDPISGHTALYWYRQSLGQGLEFLIYFQGNSAPDKSGLPSDRFSAERTGGSVSTLTIQRTQQEDSAVYLCASTQGGSNQPQHFGDGTRLSIL.

The rearrangement joins TRBV6-2 or TRBV6-3 to TRBJ2-1; TRBD2 aligns across 13 bases. CDR1 and CDR2 from the germline V gene are MNHEY and SVGEGT. Trimming removed 6 bases from V and 4 bases from J; junction bases left unmatched: 3. The CDR3 has 15 amino acids. CDR3: CASSSTSGRYNEQFF. The CDR3 nucleotides read TGTGCCAGCAGCTCGACTAGCGGGAGGTACAATGAGCAGTTCTTC.

The rearrangement links TRBV7-2 to TRBJ2-7; D unclear. The V gene lost 3 bases and the J gene lost 2 bases, with 11 bases spanning the gap. The CDR3 has 14 amino acids. CDR1 is SGHTA and CDR2 is FQGNSA in the germline V gene. In nucleotides, the CDR3 is TGTGCCAGCAGCTTCTCTCCAGTACCCTACGAGCAGTACTTC. Translating gives CASSFSPVPYEQYF.

The genes are TRBV3-1 (or the pseudogene TRBV3-2) and TRBJ2-2; D unclear. Trimming pared 5 bases from V and 6 bases from J, leaving 10 bases between. The germline V gene has CDR1 LGHDT and CDR2 YNNKEL (reference sequence). The CDR3 runs to 13 residues. The CDR3 DNA follows: TGTGCCAGCAGCAAGCCCTTTCCCGGGGAGCTGTTTTTT. This gives the protein CASSKPFPGELFF.

The chain uses TRBV7-6 and TRBJ2-2; TRBD2 agrees at 8 bases. There are 17 residues in the CDR3. The germline V gene encodes CDR1 SGHVS and CDR2 FNYEAQ. V dropped 5 bases and J dropped 2; count of bases not matched to a gene: 10. The CDR3 nucleotides are TGTGCCAGCAGCCTCCGGGGTAGCGGGGTCAACACCGGGGAGCTGTTTTTT. It translates to CASSLRGSGVNTGELFF. Combining the CDR3 with reference TRBV7-6 and TRBJ2-2 gives the whole variable domain GAGVSQSPRYKVTKRGQDVALRCDPISGHVSLYWYRQALGQGPEFLTYFNYEAQQDKSGLPNDRFSAERPEGSISTLTIQRTEQRDSAMYRCASSLRGSGVNTGELFFGEGSRLTVL.

The rearrangement links TRBV28 to TRBJ1-2; D remains unclear. The V gene lost 8 bases and the J gene lost 7 bases, with 20 bases spanning the gap. CDR3 length: 14 amino acids. Germline V CDR1 and CDR2: MDHEN, SYDVKM. The CDR3 DNA is TGTGCCAGCTCCCTAGTGGATAAGCGCGGTGGCTACACCTTC. Translation gives CASSLVDKRGGYTF.

The gene calls are TRBV29-1 and TRBJ1-1, with 10 bases that match TRBD1. V shed 4 bases and J 4 bases; nucleotides not matched to a gene: 0. CDR1 and CDR2 from the germline V gene are SQVTM and ANQGSEA. This CDR3 is 12 amino acids long. CDR3 protein: CSVGQGATEAFF. The CDR3 nucleotides read TGCAGCGTTGGACAGGGGGCCACTGAAGCTTTCTTT.

This chain links TRBV4-2 with TRBJ1-2; D remains unclear. The CDR3 sequence is 15 residues long. Trimming took off 0 bases at V and 8 bases at J, with 16 bases between the two ends. CDR1 and CDR2 (germline): LGHNA, YNFKEQ. The CDR3 DNA reads as TGTGCCAGCAGCCAAGAATCCAAGGGCCCGGGGGGCTACACCTTC. Its translation is CASSQESKGPGGYTF.

V and J are TRBV7-2 and TRBJ1-2; 9 positions match TRBD1. The CDR3 is 15 residues long. Germline CDR1 is SGHTA and CDR2 is FQGNSA. Trimming removed 5 bases from V and 2 bases from J; junction bases left unmatched: 6. The CDR3, as DNA: TGTGCCAGCAGCCCGCCGGGACAGGGCAACTATGGCTACACCTTC. This sequence encodes CASSPPGQGNYGYTF.

The chain carries TRBV18 and TRBJ1-5; possible D gene TRBD1, 5 bases. V was clipped by 5 bases and J by 9 bases, with 17 bases between them. Germline-derived CDR1 and CDR2 are KGHSH and LQKENI. The CDR3 covers 14 residues. The CDR3 coding sequence is TGTGCCAGCTCATTGACCGGGGGGAAGTGGCCCCAGCATTTT. Protein product: CASSLTGGKWPQHF.

V usage is TRBV24-1 and J usage is TRBJ2-5, with 10 bases identical to TRBD1. The CDR3 is 17 amino acids. V lost 3 bases to trimming and J lost 1 base; unmatched junction nucleotides: 7. Per the germline V gene, CDR1 is KGHDR and CDR2 is SFDVKD. The chain's CDR3 is CATSDQPGQGLQETQYF. The DNA of the CDR3 is TGTGCCACCAGTGATCAACCGGGACAGGGGCTCCAAGAGACCCAGTACTTC.

V gene TRBV30 combines with J gene TRBJ2-7, with TRBD1 matching over 7 bases. V trimming: 0 bases; J trimming: 3 bases; junction bases outside the gene matches: 2. Germline loops: CDR1 GTSNPN, CDR2 SVGIG (reference sequence). The CDR3 is 13 residues long. CDR3: CAWSVQGIYEQYF. In nucleotides, the CDR3 is TGTGCCTGGAGTGTACAGGGGATCTACGAGCAGTACTTC.

V and J are TRBV19 and TRBJ1-4; no clear D. Trimming pared 6 bases from V and 10 bases from J, leaving 18 bases between. This CDR3 is built from 14 residues. Germline V CDR1 and CDR2: LNHDA, SQIVND (reference sequence). CDR3 nucleotide sequence: TGTGCCAGTAGGGGAGACATCGACAAAGGAAAACTGTTTTTT. Encoded protein: CASRGDIDKGKLFF.

CDR3 sequence (DNA): TGTGCCAGCAGCGTAGCTCTGGGACAGGGTATGTACGAGCAGTACTTC. This translates into CASSVALGQGMYEQYF. V is TRBV9 and J is TRBJ2-7; the match to TRBD1 covers 9 bases. V lost 0 bases to trimming and J lost 4 bases; unmatched junction nucleotides: 8. Germline CDR1 reads SGDLS; CDR2 reads YYNGEE. This CDR3 is 16 amino acids long.